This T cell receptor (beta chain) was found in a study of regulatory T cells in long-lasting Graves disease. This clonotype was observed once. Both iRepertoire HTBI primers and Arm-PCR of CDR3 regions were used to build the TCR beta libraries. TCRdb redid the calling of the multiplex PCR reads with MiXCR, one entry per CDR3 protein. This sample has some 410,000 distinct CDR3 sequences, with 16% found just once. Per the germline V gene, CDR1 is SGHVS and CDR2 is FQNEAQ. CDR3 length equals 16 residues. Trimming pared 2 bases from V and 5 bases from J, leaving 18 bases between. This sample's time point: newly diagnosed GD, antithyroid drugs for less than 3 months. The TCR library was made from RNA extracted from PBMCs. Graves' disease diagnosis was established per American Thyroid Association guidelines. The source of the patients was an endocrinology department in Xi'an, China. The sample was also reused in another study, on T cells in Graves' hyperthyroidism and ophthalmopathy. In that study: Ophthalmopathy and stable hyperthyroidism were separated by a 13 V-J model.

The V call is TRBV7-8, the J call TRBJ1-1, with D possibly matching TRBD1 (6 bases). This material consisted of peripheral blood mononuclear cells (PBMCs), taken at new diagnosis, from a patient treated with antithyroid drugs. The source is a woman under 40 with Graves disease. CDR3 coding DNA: TGTGCCAGCAGCTTACTTGCCGTACAGGGAGGGACTGAAGCTTTCTTT. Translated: CASSLLAVQGGTEAFF.